This T cell receptor (beta chain) appears in the sequencing data of a study of blood T cell repertoires in COVID-19. This clone was seen a single time. The CDR3 is 12 amino acids. Trimming removed 7 bases at V and 2 bases at J, with 8 bases between. Here immunoSEQ multiplex PCR was the method, and the copy in TCRdb shows in-frame clones only, minus some. This sample has some 330,000 clones, with roughly 90% found just once. Sequenced: peripheral blood. The V gene is TRBV12-3 or TRBV12-4, the J gene TRBJ1-2; tentatively, D is TRBD1 (5 bases). This clonotype originated in a woman aged 25 to 39 with COVID-19, enrolled during active disease. The CDR3 loop reads CASKRQNYGYTF. CDR3 DNA sequence: TGTGCCAGCAAGCGACAGAACTATGGCTACACCTTC.